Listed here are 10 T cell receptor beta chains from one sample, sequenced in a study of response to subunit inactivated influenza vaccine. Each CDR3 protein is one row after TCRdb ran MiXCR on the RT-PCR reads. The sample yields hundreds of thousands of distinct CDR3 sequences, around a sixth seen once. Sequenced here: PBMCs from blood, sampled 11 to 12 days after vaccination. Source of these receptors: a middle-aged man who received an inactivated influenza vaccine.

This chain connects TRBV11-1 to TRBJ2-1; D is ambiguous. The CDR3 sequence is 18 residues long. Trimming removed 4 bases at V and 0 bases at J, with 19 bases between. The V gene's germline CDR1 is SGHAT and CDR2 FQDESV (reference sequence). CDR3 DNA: TGTGCCAGCAGCTCCTCTGTGCTCTCCGGAATCTCCTACAATGAGCAGTTCTTC. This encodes CASSSSVLSGISYNEQFF.

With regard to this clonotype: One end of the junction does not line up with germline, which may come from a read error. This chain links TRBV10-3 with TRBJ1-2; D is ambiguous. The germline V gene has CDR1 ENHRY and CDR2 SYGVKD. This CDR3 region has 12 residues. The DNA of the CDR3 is TGTGCCATCAGTGAGTCGACGCAGGCAGTGGATTTC. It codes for CAISESTQAVDF.

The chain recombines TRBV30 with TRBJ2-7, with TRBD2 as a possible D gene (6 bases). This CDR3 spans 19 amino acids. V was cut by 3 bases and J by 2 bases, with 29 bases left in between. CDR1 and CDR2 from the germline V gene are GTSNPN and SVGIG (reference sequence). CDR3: CAWRVEFPPAGRLTYEQYF. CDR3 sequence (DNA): TGTGCCTGGAGGGTGGAGTTTCCCCCGGCGGGAAGGCTAACCTACGAGCAGTACTTC.

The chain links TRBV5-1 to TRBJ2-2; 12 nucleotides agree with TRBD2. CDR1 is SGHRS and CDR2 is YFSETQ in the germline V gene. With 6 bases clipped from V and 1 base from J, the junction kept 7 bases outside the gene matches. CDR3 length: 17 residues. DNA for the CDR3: TGCGCCAGCACCGATGGACTAGCGGGGAGGAACACCGGGGAGCTGTTTTTT. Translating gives CASTDGLAGRNTGELFF.

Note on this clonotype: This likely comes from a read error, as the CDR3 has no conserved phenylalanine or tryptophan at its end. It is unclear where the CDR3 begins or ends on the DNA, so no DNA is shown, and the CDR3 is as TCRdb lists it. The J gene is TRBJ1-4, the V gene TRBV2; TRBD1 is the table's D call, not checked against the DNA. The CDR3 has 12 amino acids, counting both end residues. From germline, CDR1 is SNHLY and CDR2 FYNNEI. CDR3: CASRRDRVNGSL.

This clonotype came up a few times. Written as DNA, the CDR3 is TGTGCCAGCAGCTTAGGAGACGCCCGGTACAATGAGCAGTTCTTC. This gives the protein CASSLGDARYNEQFF. The V call is TRBV7-2, the J call TRBJ2-1; D is uncertain. V was shortened by 1 base and J by 4 bases, with 11 bases between the two germline ends. The germline CDR1 and CDR2 sequences are SGHTA and FQGNSA. The CDR3 runs 15 residues.

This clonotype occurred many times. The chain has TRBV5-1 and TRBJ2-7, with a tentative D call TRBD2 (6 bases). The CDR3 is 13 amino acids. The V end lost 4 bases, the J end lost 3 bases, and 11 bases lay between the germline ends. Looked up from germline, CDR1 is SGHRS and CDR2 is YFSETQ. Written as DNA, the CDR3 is TGCGCCAGCAGCCACGGGGGAGTCTACGAGCAGTACTTC. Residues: CASSHGGVYEQYF.

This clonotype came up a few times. In nucleotides, the CDR3 is TGTGCCAGCAAACAGGGCATCCCCTACAATGAGCAGTTCTTC. Amino acid sequence: CASKQGIPYNEQFF. The genes are TRBV12-3 or TRBV12-4 and TRBJ2-1; TRBD1 is a possible D gene (6 bases). V was pared by 7 bases and J by 2 bases, with 12 bases between. The CDR3 covers 14 residues.

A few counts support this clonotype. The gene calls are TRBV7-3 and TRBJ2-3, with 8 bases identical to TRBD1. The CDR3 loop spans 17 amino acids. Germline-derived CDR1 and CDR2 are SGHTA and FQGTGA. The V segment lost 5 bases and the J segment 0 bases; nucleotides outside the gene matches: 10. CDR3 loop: CASSLRGGTGSTDTQYF. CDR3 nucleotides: TGTGCCAGCAGCCTTCGTGGGGGGACAGGAAGCACAGATACGCAGTATTTT.

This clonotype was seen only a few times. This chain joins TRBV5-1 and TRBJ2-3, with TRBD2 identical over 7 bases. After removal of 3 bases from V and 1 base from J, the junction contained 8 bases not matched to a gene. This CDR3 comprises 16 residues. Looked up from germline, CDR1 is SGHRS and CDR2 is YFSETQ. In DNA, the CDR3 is TGCGCCAGCAGCTCGATCTTAAGCGGGGGCACAGATACGCAGTATTTT. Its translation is CASSSILSGGTDTQYF.